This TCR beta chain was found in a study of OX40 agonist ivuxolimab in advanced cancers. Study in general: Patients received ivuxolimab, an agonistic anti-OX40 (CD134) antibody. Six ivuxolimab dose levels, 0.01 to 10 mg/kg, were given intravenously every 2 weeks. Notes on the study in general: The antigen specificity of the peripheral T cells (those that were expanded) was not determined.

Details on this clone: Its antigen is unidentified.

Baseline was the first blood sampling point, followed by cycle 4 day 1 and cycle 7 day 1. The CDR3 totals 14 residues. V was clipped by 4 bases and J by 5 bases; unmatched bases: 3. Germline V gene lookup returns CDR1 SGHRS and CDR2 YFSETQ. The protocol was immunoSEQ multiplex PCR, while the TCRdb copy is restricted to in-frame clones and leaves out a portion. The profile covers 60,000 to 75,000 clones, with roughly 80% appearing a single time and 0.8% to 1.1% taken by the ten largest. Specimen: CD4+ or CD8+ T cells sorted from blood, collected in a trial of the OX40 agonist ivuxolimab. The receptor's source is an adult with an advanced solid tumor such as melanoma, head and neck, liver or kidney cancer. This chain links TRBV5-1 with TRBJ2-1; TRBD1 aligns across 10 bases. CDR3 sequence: CASSVTGGNNEQFF. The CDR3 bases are TGCGCCAGCAGCGTGACAGGGGGCAACAATGAGCAGTTCTTC.